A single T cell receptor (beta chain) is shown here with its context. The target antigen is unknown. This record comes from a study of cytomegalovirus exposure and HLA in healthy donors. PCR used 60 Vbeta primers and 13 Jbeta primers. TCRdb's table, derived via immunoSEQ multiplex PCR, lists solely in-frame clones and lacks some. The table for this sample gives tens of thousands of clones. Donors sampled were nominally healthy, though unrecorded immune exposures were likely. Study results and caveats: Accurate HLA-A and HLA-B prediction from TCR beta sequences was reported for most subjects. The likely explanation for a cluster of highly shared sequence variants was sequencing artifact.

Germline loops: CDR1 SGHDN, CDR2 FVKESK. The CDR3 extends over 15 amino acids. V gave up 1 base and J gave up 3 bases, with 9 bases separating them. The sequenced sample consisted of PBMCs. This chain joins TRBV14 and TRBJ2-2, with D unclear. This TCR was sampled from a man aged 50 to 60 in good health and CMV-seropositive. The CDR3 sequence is CASSQAGGHTGELFF. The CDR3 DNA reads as TGTGCCAGCAGCCAAGCTGGCGGCCACACCGGGGAGCTGTTTTTT. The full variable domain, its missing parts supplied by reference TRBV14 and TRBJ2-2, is EAGVTQFPSHSVIEKGQTVTLRCDPISGHDNLYWYRRVMGKEIKFLLHFVKESKQDESGMPNNRFLAERTGGTYSTLKVQPAELEDSGVYFCASSQAGGHTGELFFGEGSRLTVL.